Following are 9 T cell receptor beta chains from one sample sequenced in a study of neoadjuvant anti-PD-1 for oral cavity cancer. Method: immunoSEQ multiplex PCR; TCRdb's copy keeps in-frame clones and lacks some. The table has some 15,000 clones, 60% to 85% seen once. The time point was: after neoadjuvant nivolumab, at surgical resection. This specimen was PBMCs, taken after nivolumab (anti-PD-1) treatment. Receptor source: a person between 40 and 79 years old with oral cavity squamous cell carcinoma.

V gene TRBV7-2 combines with J gene TRBJ2-1, with D perhaps matching TRBD1 (6 bases). Germline V CDR1 and CDR2: SGHTA, FQGNSA. Trimming took 7 bases from V and 7 from J, leaving 17 bases between them. The CDR3 loop spans 14 amino acids. The CDR3 region has the DNA TGTGCCAGCACTTGGGGGCTGGTCGTTAATGAGCAGTTCTTC. The encoded protein is CASTWGLVVNEQFF.

The rearrangement links TRBV7-8 to TRBJ2-4; D is possibly TRBD2 (5 bases). The ends were cut back, 1 base at V and 0 bases at J, with 19 bases in the middle. Germline V gene sequence: CDR1 SGHVS, CDR2 FQNEAQ. The CDR3 sequence is 19 residues long. The CDR3 is CASSLGWLTRAGAKNIQYF. Here the CDR3 DNA reads TGTGCCAGCAGCTTAGGCTGGCTTACGAGGGCGGGAGCCAAAAACATTCAGTACTTC.

The chain links TRBV10-3 to TRBJ1-1, with TRBD1 matching 11 bases. The length of the CDR3 is 14 residues. V shed 8 bases and J 6 bases; nucleotides not matched to a gene: 8. Per the germline V gene, CDR1 is ENHRY and CDR2 is SYGVKD. The CDR3 bases are TGTGCCATCGGGACAGGGGGAGGGACCCCTGAAGCTTTCTTT. Its translation: CAIGTGGGTPEAFF.

This clone is judged medium-sized (0.01 to 0.1%). This sequence joins TRBV7-9 and TRBJ2-2; 14 positions agree with TRBD2. Trimming cost V 6 bases and J 4 bases; bases outside gene matches: 10. The CDR3 contains 18 residues. Germline assignment: CDR1 SEHNR and CDR2 FQNEAQ (reference sequence). The CDR3 DNA reads as TGTGCCAGCAGGGAACCGGGACTAGCGGGGGAGCTCACCGGGGAGCTGTTTTTT. It specifies CASREPGLAGELTGELFF.

This clone showed up just a few times. The chain is built from TRBV19 and TRBJ1-1; D gene ambiguous. Per germline, CDR1 LNHDA and CDR2 SQIVND (reference sequence). The CDR3 spans 17 residues. V lost 7 bases to trimming and J lost 1 base, with 22 bases between them. CDR3 bases: TGTGCCAGTACTCCCACGGGCCTCGGCTATAAGAACACTGAAGCTTTCTTT. Protein sequence: CASTPTGLGYKNTEAFF.

This clone appeared a few times. V and J are TRBV2 and TRBJ2-1, with 13 nucleotides matching TRBD2. With V trimmed by 6 bases and J by 7 bases, 6 bases remained unmatched. The CDR3 consists of 15 residues. Germline CDR1 is SNHLY and CDR2 is FYNNEI. In nucleotides, the CDR3 is TGTGCCAGCAGATCTACTAGCGGGGGGGCTAATGAGCAGTTCTTC. It yields the protein CASRSTSGGANEQFF.

This clone was counted only a few times. The V call is TRBV7-2, the J call TRBJ1-1, with D possibly TRBD1 on 6 matching bases. Germline CDR1 reads SGHTA; CDR2 reads FQGNSA. The CDR3 has 14 amino acids. V lost 5 bases to trimming and J lost 5 bases, with 15 bases between them. DNA of the CDR3: TGTGCCAGCAGCGTACAGGGTGTCGGGACTGAAGCTTTCTTT. It yields the protein CASSVQGVGTEAFF.

The J gene is TRBJ1-4, the V gene TRBV10-3; 9 nucleotides match TRBD1. The junction had 1 base not matched to a gene; V was cut back by 0 bases and J by 5 bases. The CDR3 runs to 15 residues. Germline V lookup: CDR1 ENHRY, CDR2 SYGVKD. The CDR3 spells CAISESTGGNEKLFF. In nucleotides, the CDR3 is TGTGCCATCAGTGAGTCGACAGGGGGAAATGAAAAACTGTTTTTT.

The chain carries TRBV6-1 and TRBJ2-5, with 7 bases lining up with TRBD1. The CDR3 spans 14 residues. The trim removed 6 bases at V and 2 bases at J, leaving 6 bases unmatched. The germline V gene has CDR1 MNHNS and CDR2 SASEGT. CDR3 residues: CASSTGAQQETQYF. The CDR3 DNA reads as TGTGCCAGCAGCACAGGGGCCCAGCAAGAGACCCAGTACTTC.